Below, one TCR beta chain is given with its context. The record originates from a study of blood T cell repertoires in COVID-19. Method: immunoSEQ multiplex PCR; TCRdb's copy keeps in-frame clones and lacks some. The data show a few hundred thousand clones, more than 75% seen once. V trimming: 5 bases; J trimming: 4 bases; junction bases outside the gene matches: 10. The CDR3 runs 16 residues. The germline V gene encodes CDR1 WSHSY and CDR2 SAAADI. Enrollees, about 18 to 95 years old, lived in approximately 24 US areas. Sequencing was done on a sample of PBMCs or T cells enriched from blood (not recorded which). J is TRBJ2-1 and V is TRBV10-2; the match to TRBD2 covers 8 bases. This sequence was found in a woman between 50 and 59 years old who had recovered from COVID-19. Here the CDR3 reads CASSPSGGGPYNEQFF. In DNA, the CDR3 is TGCGCCAGCAGTCCCTCGGGGGGGGGCCCGTACAATGAGCAGTTCTTC.